These T cell receptor beta chains were read from a single sample in a study of blood T cell repertoires in COVID-19. The method was immunoSEQ multiplex PCR; TCRdb's version includes in-frame clones alone and lacks a portion of them. The data hold roughly 230,000 clones, with approximately 91% observed a single time. Sequenced input: peripheral blood. The source is a man aged 30 to 45 with COVID-19, enrolled during active disease. CDR3s include the opening cysteine and the closing phenylalanine or tryptophan. The order of the fields is J gene, V gene, D gene, clone size, CDR3 protein, CDR3 DNA. D genes are given only for firm matches. Clone size is not always given. Where it is, it says once, few, many or a class for expanded clones.

J gene: TRBJ2-2
V gene: TRBV19
D gene: .
clone size: few
CDR3 protein: CASSIRGLTGELFF
CDR3 DNA: TGTGCCAGTAGTATAAGGGGACTCACCGGGGAGCTGTTTTTT

J gene: TRBJ1-2
V gene: TRBV4-1
D gene: TRBD1
clone size: .
CDR3 protein: CASSRPGTGFGYTF
CDR3 DNA: TGCGCCAGCAGCCGTCCCGGGACAGGGTTCGGCTACACCTTC

J gene: TRBJ2-1
V gene: TRBV12-5
D gene: TRBD2
clone size: once
CDR3 protein: CASGSGLAETNEQFF
CDR3 DNA: TGTGCTAGTGGTTCAGGACTAGCGGAGACTAATGAGCAGTTCTTC

J gene: TRBJ1-2
V gene: TRBV6-5
D gene: .
clone size: .
CDR3 protein: CASSYGGANYGYTF
CDR3 DNA: TGTGCCAGCAGTTACGGGGGGGCTAACTATGGCTACACCTTC

J gene: TRBJ1-5
V gene: TRBV7-9
D gene: .
clone size: .
CDR3 protein: CASSPPGLSVQPQHF
CDR3 DNA: TGTGCCAGCAGCCCCCCTGGGTTGAGCGTTCAGCCCCAGCATTTT

J gene: TRBJ1-3
V gene: TRBV19
D gene: TRBD1
clone size: .
CDR3 protein: CASSILWTGGNTIYF
CDR3 DNA: TGTGCCAGTAGTATCTTATGGACAGGGGGAAACACCATATATTTT

J gene: TRBJ1-2
V gene: TRBV5-1
D gene: .
clone size: .
CDR3 protein: CASSPESGSIYGYTF
CDR3 DNA: TGCGCCAGCAGCCCGGAGTCGGGGAGCATTTATGGCTACACCTTC

J gene: TRBJ1-2
V gene: TRBV9
D gene: .
clone size: few
CDR3 protein: CASSVKQGLYGYTF
CDR3 DNA: TGTGCCAGCAGCGTAAAACAGGGTCTCTATGGCTACACCTTC

J gene: TRBJ1-1
V gene: TRBV11-3
D gene: TRBD1
clone size: .
CDR3 protein: CASSVGTGEAFF
CDR3 DNA: TGTGCCAGCAGCGTAGGGACAGGGGAAGCTTTCTTT

J gene: TRBJ2-7
V gene: TRBV5-5
D gene: TRBD1
clone size: .
CDR3 protein: CASSSRQGSYEQYF
CDR3 DNA: TGTGCCAGCAGCTCCCGACAGGGGTCCTACGAGCAGTACTTC

J gene: TRBJ2-4
V gene: TRBV18
D gene: .
clone size: .
CDR3 protein: CASSPPSGGRFENIQYF
CDR3 DNA: TGTGCCAGCTCACCACCGTCGGGGGGCCGATTCGAAAACATTCAGTACTTC

J gene: TRBJ2-5
V gene: TRBV20-1
D gene: .
clone size: .
CDR3 protein: CSADTQETQYF
CDR3 DNA: TGCAGTGCTGACACCCAAGAGACCCAGTACTTC

J gene: TRBJ1-1
V gene: TRBV6-5
D gene: TRBD1
clone size: .
CDR3 protein: CASRRTGWADTEAFF
CDR3 DNA: TGTGCCAGCAGACGGACAGGGTGGGCGGACACTGAAGCTTTCTTT

J gene: TRBJ1-3
V gene: TRBV10-2
D gene: .
clone size: .
CDR3 protein: CASSEPTGIGDTIYF
CDR3 DNA: TGCGCCAGCAGTGAGCCCACAGGGATCGGAGACACCATATATTTT

J gene: TRBJ2-2
V gene: TRBV5-1
D gene: TRBD1
clone size: .
CDR3 protein: CASSLNYRGRTGELFF
CDR3 DNA: TGCGCCAGCAGCCTCAATTACAGGGGGCGAACCGGGGAGCTGTTTTTT

J gene: TRBJ1-1
V gene: TRBV10-2
D gene: TRBD1
clone size: .
CDR3 protein: CASTDRGTGNTEAFF
CDR3 DNA: TGCGCCAGTACCGACAGGGGTACCGGGAACACTGAAGCTTTCTTT

J gene: TRBJ1-1
V gene: TRBV10-3
D gene: TRBD1
clone size: few
CDR3 protein: CAISESKGALEAFF
CDR3 DNA: TGTGCCATCAGTGAGTCGAAGGGGGCTCTTGAAGCTTTCTTT

J gene: TRBJ1-1
V gene: TRBV5-1
D gene: .
clone size: .
CDR3 protein: CASSLAGTMNTEAFF
CDR3 DNA: TGCGCCAGCAGCTTGGCCGGGACAATGAACACTGAAGCTTTCTTT

J gene: TRBJ1-6
V gene: TRBV5-4
D gene: .
clone size: .
CDR3 protein: CASSLDRTNSPLHF
CDR3 DNA: TGTGCCAGCAGCTTGGACAGAACAAATTCACCCCTCCACTTT

J gene: TRBJ2-1
V gene: TRBV30
D gene: .
clone size: .
CDR3 protein: CAWSPASSYNEQFF
CDR3 DNA: TGTGCCTGGAGCCCAGCTAGTTCCTACAATGAGCAGTTCTTC

J gene: TRBJ1-6
V gene: TRBV30
D gene: .
clone size: .
CDR3 protein: CAWRVGSNSPLHF
CDR3 DNA: TGTGCCTGGAGAGTGGGCTCCAATTCACCCCTCCACTTT

J gene: TRBJ2-2
V gene: TRBV5-1
D gene: TRBD1
clone size: .
CDR3 protein: CASTRGTGNTGELFF
CDR3 DNA: TGCGCCAGCACCCGGGGGACAGGGAACACCGGGGAGCTGTTTTTT

J gene: TRBJ1-2
V gene: TRBV10-3
D gene: .
clone size: .
CDR3 protein: CAISEGQIDGYTF
CDR3 DNA: TGTGCCATCAGTGAGGGACAGATCGATGGCTACACCTTC

J gene: TRBJ1-1
V gene: TRBV6-1
D gene: .
clone size: .
CDR3 protein: CASSEYLLGGLNTEAFF
CDR3 DNA: TGTGCCAGCAGTGAATATCTCCTAGGGGGATTGAACACTGAAGCTTTCTTT

J gene: TRBJ2-3
V gene: TRBV4-1
D gene: TRBD1
clone size: .
CDR3 protein: CASSQEDRVGADTQYF
CDR3 DNA: TGCGCCAGCAGCCAGGAGGACAGGGTAGGCGCAGATACGCAGTATTTT

J gene: TRBJ1-2
V gene: TRBV19
D gene: TRBD1
clone size: .
CDR3 protein: CASRQGDYGYTF
CDR3 DNA: TGTGCCAGCAGACAGGGTGACTATGGCTACACCTTC

J gene: TRBJ1-1
V gene: TRBV5-1
D gene: .
clone size: .
CDR3 protein: CASSFGLNTEAFF
CDR3 DNA: TGCGCCAGCAGCTTCGGGTTGAACACTGAAGCTTTCTTT

J gene: TRBJ2-7
V gene: TRBV2
D gene: .
clone size: once
CDR3 protein: CASSEQGGPYEQYF
CDR3 DNA: TGTGCCAGCAGTGAACAGGGGGGTCCCTACGAGCAGTACTTC

J gene: TRBJ2-3
V gene: TRBV11-3
D gene: .
clone size: .
CDR3 protein: CASSRGGSSTDTQYF
CDR3 DNA: TGTGCCAGCAGCAGGGGGGGGTCTAGCACAGATACGCAGTATTTT

J gene: TRBJ1-1
V gene: TRBV18
D gene: TRBD1
clone size: .
CDR3 protein: CASSLQGRNTEAFF
CDR3 DNA: TGTGCCAGCTCATTACAGGGGCGGAACACTGAAGCTTTCTTT